This passage covers 21 T cell receptor beta chains from one sample sequenced in a study of CD8 T cells in Susac syndrome. Reverse transcription of about 0.45 to 1 ug RNA was carried out with random hexamers. Each CDR3 protein is one row after TCRdb ran MiXCR on the immunoSEQ multiplex PCR reads. The sample has fewer than 85,000 distinct CDR3 sequences; over 90% are singletons. The material sequenced was CD8+ T cells from PBMCs. The receptor source for this set is a human donor with Susac syndrome.

The CDR3 is CASELSGSYEQYF. The CDR3 nucleotides read TGTGCCAGCGAGCTCAGTGGCTCCTACGAGCAGTACTTC. V and J are TRBV11-2 and TRBJ2-7; unclear D gene. The CDR3 sequence is 13 residues long. The germline gives CDR1 SGHAT, CDR2 FQNNGV. The germline V and J ends were trimmed by 8 bases and 0 bases, with 11 bases remaining between them.

V gene TRBV19 combines with J gene TRBJ2-1; 11 bases map to TRBD1. The germline V gene encodes CDR1 LNHDA and CDR2 SQIVND (reference sequence). The CDR3 length is 13 residues. V dropped 9 bases and J dropped 9; count of bases not matched to a gene: 7. CDR3 residues: CASTLGTGGEQFF. In DNA, the CDR3 is TGTGCCAGCACTCTAGGGACAGGGGGTGAGCAGTTCTTC.

The chain employs TRBV20-1 and TRBJ1-2; the D is unclear. The V end was cut by 0 bases, the J end by 5 bases, with 7 bases between. The CDR3 loop spans 12 amino acids. The germline gives CDR1 DFQATT, CDR2 SNEGSKA (reference sequence). The CDR3 DNA follows: TGCAGTGCTAGAGATACGGGTTATGGCTACACCTTC. Encoded protein: CSARDTGYGYTF.

This chain joins TRBV7-2 and TRBJ2-1; 9 bases fit TRBD1. This CDR3 region has 17 residues. The V gene's germline CDR1 is SGHTA and CDR2 FQGNSA. V lost 7 bases and J lost 5; bases outside the gene matches: 15. The CDR3, as DNA: TGTGCCAGCACCCCAGTCCCCGGGACAGGGCGGGACAATGAGCAGTTCTTC. Its translation is CASTPVPGTGRDNEQFF.

The chain has TRBV5-6 and TRBJ2-7, with TRBD2 matching 8 bases. J lost 3 bases, V lost 3 bases, and 2 bases had no gene match. Per the germline V gene, CDR1 is SGHDT and CDR2 is YYEEEE. The CDR3 spans 13 residues. This CDR3 reads CASSYSGSYEQYF. CDR3 nucleotides: TGTGCCAGCAGCTACAGCGGGAGCTACGAGCAGTACTTC.

The J gene is TRBJ2-7, the V gene TRBV29-1, with 7 bases matching TRBD1. This CDR3 is built from 14 residues. Germline CDR1 reads SQVTM; CDR2 reads ANQGSEA. V shed 4 bases and J 2 bases; nucleotides not matched to a gene: 8. The CDR3 nucleotides read TGCAGCGTTGTTCTCAGGGGGAATGCCTACGAGCAGTACTTC. Protein sequence: CSVVLRGNAYEQYF.

The V gene is TRBV20-1, the J gene TRBJ2-7, with D possibly TRBD1 on 6 matching bases. This CDR3 has 13 amino acids. Germline CDR1 and CDR2: DFQATT and SNEGSKA (reference sequence). The CDR3 reads CSARDTLSYEQYF. In DNA form, the CDR3 reads TGCAGCGCCCGGGACACTCTCTCCTACGAGCAGTACTTC.

The chain uses TRBV28 and TRBJ2-2; 7 positions match TRBD2. Germline CDR1 is MDHEN and CDR2 is SYDVKM. CDR3 length equals 15 residues. The junction had 8 bases not matched to a gene; V was cut back by 7 bases and J by 3 bases. This CDR3 is CASTMGGSDTGELFF. CDR3 nucleotide sequence: TGTGCCAGCACCATGGGGGGGTCGGACACCGGGGAGCTGTTTTTT.

Points on this clonotype: The junction departs from germline at one end; a sequencing error may be responsible. The chain joins TRBV15 to TRBJ1-5, with D maybe TRBD1 (6 bases). Looked up from germline, CDR1 is LNHNV and CDR2 is YYDKDF (reference sequence). The CDR3 has 15 residues. As DNA, the CDR3 is TGTGCCTCCAGCAATCGGGGGGGGGCAAATCAGCCCCAGCATTTT. This codes for CASSNRGGANQPQHF.

CDR3 in amino acids: CASSPPAGEAQYF. DNA of the CDR3: TGTGCCAGCAGTCCACCAGCGGGAGAGGCGCAGTATTTT. The chain joins TRBV27 to TRBJ2-3, with TRBD2 matching 8 bases. J gave up 10 bases and V 5 bases, and 8 bases lay outside the gene matches. Germline lookup yields CDR1 MNHEY and CDR2 SMNVEV (reference sequence). The CDR3 spans 13 residues.

V and J are TRBV4-1 and TRBJ2-7; 9 nucleotides agree with TRBD1. Trimming took 2 bases from V and 3 from J; bases not matched to a gene: 5. This CDR3 comprises 15 residues. Germline V gene data show CDR1 as MGHRA and CDR2 as YSYEKL. The CDR3 loop reads CASSQTTGGGYEQYF. Here the CDR3 DNA reads TGCGCCAGCAGCCAAACTACAGGGGGCGGCTACGAGCAGTACTTC.

The chain carries TRBV28 and TRBJ2-7; D gene ambiguous. V was pared by 2 bases and J by 2 bases, with 7 bases between. The CDR3 runs 13 residues. The V gene's germline CDR1 is MDHEN and CDR2 SYDVKM. The CDR3, as DNA: TGTGCCAGCAGTTTAGCGGAGCCCTACGAGCAGTACTTC. This codes for CASSLAEPYEQYF.

This chain uses TRBV29-1 with TRBJ2-7, with 7 positions matching TRBD2. Trimming at V came to 4 bases and at J to 2 bases, leaving 5 bases not matched to a gene. This CDR3 has 13 amino acids. Germline-derived CDR1 and CDR2 are SQVTM and ANQGSEA. CDR3 in DNA: TGCAGCGTTGGGCGGGAGACCCCCTACGAGCAGTACTTC. Encoded protein: CSVGRETPYEQYF.

This rearrangement joins TRBV29-1 to TRBJ2-3; 9 bases match TRBD2. V shed 6 bases and J 0 bases; nucleotides not matched to a gene: 7. The germline V gene has CDR1 SQVTM and CDR2 ANQGSEA. The CDR3 sequence is 15 residues long. The CDR3 nucleotides read TGCAGCGTCGACCCCCTAGCGGGGAGCACAGATACGCAGTATTTT. Translating it yields CSVDPLAGSTDTQYF.

This clonotype was observed a single time. The CDR3 here is CASRPNTGLAYNEQFF. CDR3 DNA sequence: TGTGCCAGCAGGCCAAATACGGGACTAGCTTACAATGAGCAGTTCTTC. The rearrangement uses TRBV12-3 or TRBV12-4 and TRBJ2-1, with TRBD2 matching over 9 bases. V shed 6 bases and J 4 bases; nucleotides not matched to a gene: 10. The CDR3 consists of 16 residues.

The CDR3 bases are TGTGCCTGGAGTAAGGGGGGTTTGAACACTGAAGCTTTCTTT. Amino acid sequence: CAWSKGGLNTEAFF. V usage is TRBV30 and J usage is TRBJ1-1, with D maybe TRBD1 (6 bases). This CDR3 region has 14 residues. The V and J ends lost 2 bases and 0 bases respectively, with 10 bases between them. Germline loops: CDR1 GTSNPN, CDR2 SVGIG (reference sequence).

The chain combines TRBV2 with TRBJ2-1, with D tentatively TRBD1 or TRBD2 (5 bases each). CDR1 is SNHLY and CDR2 is FYNNEI in the germline V gene. V lost 3 bases and J lost 0, with 9 bases in between. CDR3 length: 15 residues. The CDR3 nucleotides read TGTGCCAGCAGTGATCCCGGGACCTCCTACAATGAGCAGTTCTTC. Protein sequence: CASSDPGTSYNEQFF. The full variable domain, rest sourced from reference TRBV2 and TRBJ2-1, is EPEVTQTPSHQVTQMGQEVILRCVPISNHLYFYWYRQILGQKVEFLVSFYNNEISEKSEIFDDQFSVERPDGSNFTLKIRSTKLEDSAMYFCASSDPGTSYNEQFFGPGTRLTVL.

CDR3 loop: CASREGLTDTQYF. The CDR3 coding sequence is TGCGCCAGCAGAGAAGGTCTCACGGATACGCAGTATTTT. The chain recombines TRBV4-1 with TRBJ2-3; no firm D call. Germline V gene sequence: CDR1 MGHRA, CDR2 YSYEKL. V was cut by 6 bases and J by 6 bases, with 13 bases left in between. CDR3 size: 13 residues.

The chain couples TRBV12-3 or TRBV12-4 to TRBJ1-5; a weak D match, TRBD1 (6 bases). The V gene lost 5 bases and the J gene lost 4 bases, with 9 bases spanning the gap. This CDR3 is 13 amino acids long. Here the CDR3 DNA reads TGTGCCAGCAGTCGGACAGCTAATCAGCCCCAGCATTTT. This codes for CASSRTANQPQHF.

This chain joins TRBV7-6 and TRBJ1-1; D might be TRBD1 (5 bases). With 1 base removed from V and 6 bases from J, the gap between germline ends came to 9 bases. The CDR3 is 13 amino acids. Germline values: CDR1 SGHVS, CDR2 FNYEAQ. In DNA, the CDR3 is TGTGCCAGCAGCTTAGGGGGGGTCGCTGAAGCTTTCTTT. Translated: CASSLGGVAEAFF.

The rearrangement links TRBV30 to TRBJ2-7; 9 positions match TRBD1. After removal of 1 base from V and 1 base from J, the junction contained 2 bases not matched to a gene. The CDR3 covers 14 residues. Per germline, CDR1 GTSNPN and CDR2 SVGIG (reference sequence). The CDR3 region has the DNA TGTGCCTGGAGTGCCGGGACAGGGTCCTACGAGCAGTACTTC. The encoded protein is CAWSAGTGSYEQYF. The whole variable domain, remainder taken from reference TRBV30 and TRBJ2-7, is SQTIHQWPATLVQPVGSPLSLECTVEGTSNPNLYWYRQAAGRGLQLLFYSVGIGQISSEVPQNLSASRPQDRQFILSSKKLLLSDSGFYLCAWSAGTGSYEQYFGPGTRLTVT.